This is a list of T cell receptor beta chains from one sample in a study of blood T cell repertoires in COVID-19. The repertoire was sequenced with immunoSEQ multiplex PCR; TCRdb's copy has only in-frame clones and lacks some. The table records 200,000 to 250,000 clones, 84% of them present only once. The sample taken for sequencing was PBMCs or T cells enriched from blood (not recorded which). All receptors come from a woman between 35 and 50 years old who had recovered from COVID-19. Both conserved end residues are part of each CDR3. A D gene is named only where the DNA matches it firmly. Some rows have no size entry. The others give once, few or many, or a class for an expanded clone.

CASSLVGEETQYF	TGTGCCAGCAGTTTAGTGGGAGAAGAGACCCAGTACTTC	TRBV6-5	TRBJ2-5	.	.
CASSLILSYNEQFF	TGTGCCAGCAGCTTAATCCTATCCTACAATGAGCAGTTCTTC	TRBV7-9	TRBJ2-1	few	.
CSVCYGGMNTEAFF	TGCAGCGTGTGCTACGGGGGGATGAACACTGAAGCTTTCTTT	TRBV29-1	TRBJ1-1	few	.
CASSPGRYGYTF	TGTGCCAGCAGCCCAGGGAGGTATGGCTACACCTTC	TRBV12-3/TRBV12-4	TRBJ1-2	.	.
CSGKGQHTDTQYF	TGCAGCGGGAAAGGACAGCACACAGATACGCAGTATTTT	TRBV29-1	TRBJ2-3	.	.
CASSLSRDSKNIQYF	TGTGCCAGCAGTTTGTCTCGGGACAGCAAAAACATTCAGTACTTC	TRBV28	TRBJ2-4	.	TRBD1
CASSLILAGGGGELFF	TGTGCCAGCAGTTTGATTCTAGCGGGAGGGGGCGGGGAGCTGTTTTTT	TRBV27	TRBJ2-2	.	TRBD2
CASNRENSPLHF	TGTGCCAGCAACAGGGAGAATTCACCCCTCCACTTT	TRBV12-3/TRBV12-4	TRBJ1-6	.	.
CASTFNSLGNTGELFF	TGTGCCAGTACCTTTAACTCCCTTGGTAACACCGGGGAGCTGTTTTTT	TRBV19	TRBJ2-2	.	.
CASKRTPISYGYTF	TGTGCCAGCAAGAGGACACCAATCTCTTATGGCTACACCTTC	TRBV2	TRBJ1-2	.	.
CASSLQAAYNEQFF	TGTGCCAGCAGCTTGCAGGCCGCCTACAATGAGCAGTTCTTC	TRBV7-3	TRBJ2-1	.	.
CASSLLVEETQYF	TGTGCCAGCAGTTTATTGGTGGAGGAGACCCAGTACTTC	TRBV12-3/TRBV12-4	TRBJ2-5	.	.
CASSLASGYTDTQYF	TGTGCCAGCAGCTTGGCTAGCGGCTACACAGATACGCAGTATTTT	TRBV5-4	TRBJ2-3	.	TRBD2
CASSSTRLPGTANEKLFF	TGTGCCAGCAGCTCCACGCGCTTACCGGGTACTGCTAATGAAAAACTGTTTTTT	TRBV11-2	TRBJ1-4	.	.
CASSYTGGVSNQPQHF	TGTGCCAGCAGCTATACAGGGGGAGTGAGCAATCAGCCCCAGCATTTT	TRBV11-2	TRBJ1-5	.	TRBD1
CASSLQGRGAGGGYTF	TGTGCCAGCAGCCTCCAGGGGCGTGGGGCGGGAGGAGGCTACACCTTC	TRBV7-9	TRBJ1-2	.	.
CASSLGPRQYNEQFF	TGCGCCAGCAGCTTGGGGCCCAGGCAATACAATGAGCAGTTCTTC	TRBV5-1	TRBJ2-1	.	.
CASSLRRGYYNEQFF	TGTGCCAGCAGTTTAAGGCGGGGGTACTACAATGAGCAGTTCTTC	TRBV28	TRBJ2-1	.	TRBD2
CASSPTLGQGGTGELFF	TGTGCCAGCAGCCCTACGCTAGGACAGGGTGGCACCGGGGAGCTGTTTTTT	TRBV7-9	TRBJ2-2	few	TRBD1
CASSDGASGRDTQYF	TGTGCCAGCAGTGACGGGGCTAGCGGGAGAGATACGCAGTATTTT	TRBV6-4	TRBJ2-3	.	TRBD2